Following are 27 T cell receptor beta chains from one sample sequenced in a study of cytomegalovirus exposure and HLA in healthy donors. With 60 Vbeta and 13 Jbeta primers, the PCR was carried out. The repertoire was sequenced with immunoSEQ multiplex PCR; TCRdb's copy has only in-frame clones and lacks some. This sample contains some 50,000 clones. Sequences were obtained from PBMCs. Source of these receptors: a middle-aged woman in good health and CMV-seronegative.

V and J are TRBV30 and TRBJ2-5; TRBD1 matches at 9 bases. V shed 2 bases, J shed 4 bases, and the junction held 5 bases outside the gene matches. The CDR3 extends over 14 amino acids. Germline CDR1 is GTSNPN and CDR2 is SVGIG (reference sequence). CDR3 sequence (DNA): TGTGCCTGGAGTCCCGGGACAGGGTTAGAGACCCAGTACTTC. This translates into CAWSPGTGLETQYF.

The chain recombines TRBV27 with TRBJ2-7, with 8 positions matching TRBD2. The V segment lost 7 bases and the J segment 5 bases; nucleotides outside the gene matches: 13. The length of the CDR3 is 15 residues. CDR1 and CDR2 (germline): MNHEY, SMNVEV (reference sequence). The DNA for the CDR3 is TGTGCCAGCAACTTGGCGGGACTAGTAGTCCACGAGCAGTACTTC. It encodes CASNLAGLVVHEQYF.

This chain connects TRBV6-1 to TRBJ1-2, with D perhaps matching TRBD1 (6 bases). The CDR3 consists of 13 residues. V was pared by 6 bases and J by 2 bases, with 10 bases between. CDR1 and CDR2 (germline): MNHNS, SASEGT. The CDR3 loop reads CASSPGQNYGYTF. DNA for the CDR3: TGTGCCAGCAGCCCCGGACAGAACTATGGCTACACCTTC.

The chain recombines TRBV5-1 with TRBJ2-1; TRBD2 matches 8 bases. The CDR3 has 15 amino acids. J was trimmed by 2 bases and V by 1 base; bases with no gene match: 2. CDR1 SGHRS and CDR2 YFSETQ come from the germline V gene. CDR3 in amino acids: CASSLTSGTYNEQFF. CDR3 coding DNA: TGCGCCAGCAGCTTGACTAGCGGCACCTACAATGAGCAGTTCTTC.

This chain connects TRBV2 to TRBJ1-2, with no clear D. Germline V gene lookup returns CDR1 SNHLY and CDR2 FYNNEI. The CDR3 loop spans 15 amino acids. V was shortened by 2 bases and J by 0 bases, with 10 bases between the two germline ends. CDR3 loop: CASSEQTATNYGYTF. DNA of the CDR3: TGTGCCAGCAGTGAACAAACAGCCACTAACTATGGCTACACCTTC.

CDR3 in DNA: TGTGCCACCAGCAGAGATACCGGGAACGAGCAGTACTTC. Its translation: CATSRDTGNEQYF. The V and J genes are TRBV15 and TRBJ2-7; TRBD2 is a possible D gene (5 bases). V was clipped by 0 bases and J by 5 bases, with 8 bases between them. The germline CDR1 and CDR2 sequences are LNHNV and YYDKDF (reference sequence). The CDR3 is 13 amino acids. Filled out from reference TRBV15 and TRBJ2-7, the complete variable domain reads DAMVIQNPRYQVTQFGKPVTLSCSQTLNHNVMYWYQQKSSQAPKLLFHYYDKDFNNEADTPDNFQSRRPNTSFCFLDIRSPGLGDTAMYLCATSRDTGNEQYFGPGTRLTVT.

This sequence joins TRBV5-1 and TRBJ2-5, with D maybe TRBD1 (5 bases). The germline V gene encodes CDR1 SGHRS and CDR2 YFSETQ. This CDR3 has 14 amino acids. Trimming took 3 bases from V and 4 from J, leaving 13 bases between them. The CDR3 here is CASSSPGSPETQYF. The CDR3 DNA reads TGCGCCAGCAGCTCCCCAGGGTCTCCAGAGACCCAGTACTTC.

The chain combines TRBV9 with TRBJ2-1; 9 positions agree with TRBD2. In germline, CDR1 is SGDLS, CDR2 YYNGEE. The junction had 20 bases not matched to a gene; V was cut back by 2 bases and J by 5 bases. This CDR3 has 20 residues. The CDR3 protein is CASSVDPVGTSHTDNNEQFF. DNA of the CDR3: TGTGCCAGCAGCGTGGATCCGGTTGGGACTAGCCACACCGACAACAATGAGCAGTTCTTC. The full variable domain, rest sourced from reference TRBV9 and TRBJ2-1, is DSGVTQTPKHLITATGQRVTLRCSPRSGDLSVYWYQQSLDQGLQFLIQYYNGEERAKGNILERFSAQQFPDLHSELNLSSLELGDSALYFCASSVDPVGTSHTDNNEQFFGPGTRLTVL.

The chain has TRBV30 and TRBJ2-2; D is possibly TRBD2 (5 bases). Germline V gene data show CDR1 as GTSNPN and CDR2 as SVGIG (reference sequence). The CDR3 loop spans 13 amino acids. Trimming took 0 bases from V and 5 from J, leaving 7 bases between them. The CDR3 here is CAWSVTGTGELFF. The CDR3 nucleotides read TGTGCCTGGAGTGTAACGGGGACCGGGGAGCTGTTTTTT. Combining the CDR3 with reference TRBV30 and TRBJ2-2 gives the whole variable domain SQTIHQWPATLVQPVGSPLSLECTVEGTSNPNLYWYRQAAGRGLQLLFYSVGIGQISSEVPQNLSASRPQDRQFILSSKKLLLSDSGFYLCAWSVTGTGELFFGEGSRLTVL.

V gene TRBV28 combines with J gene TRBJ1-1; 9 nucleotides match TRBD1. This CDR3 contains 17 residues. The V segment lost 6 bases and the J segment 0 bases; nucleotides outside the gene matches: 11. The germline gives CDR1 MDHEN, CDR2 SYDVKM. The CDR3 sequence is CASSPTGTGRVNTEAFF. The CDR3 DNA follows: TGTGCCAGCAGCCCTACCGGGACAGGGAGGGTGAACACTGAAGCTTTCTTT.

With regard to this clone: One end of the junction is discordant with germline, which a read error may explain. J is TRBJ2-1 and V is TRBV6-5, with D maybe TRBD2 (5 bases). CDR1 MNHEY and CDR2 SVGAGI come from the germline V gene. The CDR3 totals 15 residues. The CDR3 loop reads CASNQAGDSDNEQFF. CDR3 DNA sequence: TGTGCCAGCAACCAGGCGGGCGACTCCGACAATGAGCAGTTCTTC.

The chain carries TRBV7-9 and TRBJ2-3, with TRBD2 matching over 8 bases. V lost 5 bases to trimming and J lost 2 bases; unmatched junction nucleotides: 6. CDR1 is SEHNR, CDR2 FQNEAQ, per germline (reference sequence). The CDR3 length is 15 residues. CDR3 in amino acids: CASSAGGGDTDTQYF. The CDR3 DNA follows: TGTGCCAGCAGCGCCGGGGGGGGCGACACAGATACGCAGTATTTT.

V is TRBV7-2 and J is TRBJ2-2; 7 bases line up with TRBD1. V lost 5 bases, J lost 2 bases, and 5 bases stayed unmatched. Germline V lookup: CDR1 SGHTA, CDR2 FQGNSA. CDR3 length equals 15 residues. CDR3: CASSRQGSNTGELFF. The CDR3 DNA follows: TGTGCCAGCAGCCGACAGGGTTCCAACACCGGGGAGCTGTTTTTT. Full variable domain (rest looked up from reference TRBV7-2 and TRBJ2-2): GAGVSQSPSNKVTEKGKDVELRCDPISGHTALYWYRQSLGQGLEFLIYFQGNSAPDKSGLPSDRFSAERTGGSVSTLTIQRTQQEDSAVYLCASSRQGSNTGELFFGEGSRLTVL.

The chain recombines TRBV7-8 with TRBJ2-1, with 10 bases aligning to TRBD2. Trimming removed 2 bases from V and 6 bases from J; junction bases left unmatched: 4. Germline V gives CDR1 SGHVS, CDR2 FQNEAQ. The CDR3 totals 15 residues. CDR3 loop: CASSLLAGEGNEQFF. CDR3 DNA sequence: TGTGCCAGCAGCTTACTAGCGGGAGAAGGCAATGAGCAGTTCTTC. Looking up the rest from reference TRBV7-8 and TRBJ2-1 gives the full variable domain: GAGVSQSPRYKVAKRGQDVALRCDPISGHVSLFWYQQALGQGPEFLTYFQNEAQLDKSGLPSDRFFAERPEGSVSTLKIQRTQQEDSAVYLCASSLLAGEGNEQFFGPGTRLTVL.

The rearrangement links TRBV5-1 to TRBJ2-3; D gene unclear. V was shortened by 4 bases and J by 5 bases, with 8 bases between the two germline ends. CDR1 is SGHRS, CDR2 YFSETQ, per germline. CDR3 length equals 12 residues. The chain's CDR3 is CASSPEVDTQYF. The CDR3 DNA follows: TGCGCCAGCAGCCCTGAGGTAGATACGCAGTATTTT. Filled out from reference TRBV5-1 and TRBJ2-3, the complete variable domain reads KAGVTQTPRYLIKTRGQQVTLSCSPISGHRSVSWYQQTPGQGLQFLFEYFSETQRNKGNFPGRFSGRQFSNSRSEMNVSTLELGDSALYLCASSPEVDTQYFGPGTRLTVL.

The CDR3 bases are TGTGCCTCGGACAGGCCTTTAAGCTCTGGGGCCAACGTCCTGACTTTC. It yields the protein CASDRPLSSGANVLTF. V gene TRBV30 combines with J gene TRBJ2-6, with 7 nucleotides matching TRBD1. Losses at the gene ends were 7 bases for V and 0 bases for J; bases not matched to a gene: 9. Germline V gene lookup returns CDR1 GTSNPN and CDR2 SVGIG (reference sequence). CDR3 length: 16 residues.

The chain employs TRBV11-2 and TRBJ2-7; D possibly corresponds to TRBD2 (5 bases). The V end was cut by 3 bases, the J end by 2 bases, with 14 bases between. Germline V gives CDR1 SGHAT, CDR2 FQNNGV. CDR3 length: 15 amino acids. CDR3 sequence (DNA): TGTGCCAGCAGCTTTCCCCCCACGGGGACCTACGAGCAGTACTTC. Protein sequence: CASSFPPTGTYEQYF.

V usage is TRBV4-3 and J usage is TRBJ2-1; TRBD2 might be the D (5 bases). The CDR3 spans 15 residues. Germline V CDR1 and CDR2: LGHNA, YSLEER. The V gene lost 0 bases and the J gene lost 7 bases, with 13 bases spanning the gap. The CDR3 sequence is CASSQDGSAINEQFF. For the CDR3, the DNA is TGCGCCAGCAGCCAAGATGGGAGTGCCATAAATGAGCAGTTCTTC.

The chain has TRBV28 and TRBJ1-2, with TRBD1 matching 9 bases. This CDR3 region has 12 residues. Germline CDR1 MDHEN, CDR2 SYDVKM. V lost 4 bases and J lost 14; bases outside the gene matches: 8. The CDR3 bases are TGTGCCAGCAGTTCCTACAGGGGGCCGGAGACCTTC. Its protein product is CASSSYRGPETF.

The CDR3 spells CASSYYSSNYGYTF. The CDR3, as DNA: TGTGCCAGCAGTTACTACAGTAGTAACTATGGCTACACCTTC. The chain joins TRBV6-5 to TRBJ1-2, with D unclear. V lost 1 base and J 1 base, leaving 7 bases between the germline ends. Germline V CDR1 and CDR2: MNHEY, SVGAGI. This CDR3 region has 14 residues.

V is TRBV29-1 and J is TRBJ2-7; D gene uncertain. Between the trimmed V and J ends, which lost 6 bases and 0 bases, there was a span of 9 bases. Germline CDR1 is SQVTM and CDR2 is ANQGSEA. CDR3 length equals 12 residues. CDR3 bases: TGCAGCGTAGGTCCTAGCTCCTACGAGCAGTACTTC. Its protein product is CSVGPSSYEQYF.

The chain has TRBV28 and TRBJ2-7, with D possibly matching TRBD2 (6 bases). Trimming left V 5 bases short and J 7 bases short, with 15 bases between. Per germline, CDR1 MDHEN and CDR2 SYDVKM. The CDR3 is made up of 13 amino acids. CDR3 amino acids: CASSRGAAAEQYF. DNA for the CDR3: TGTGCCAGCAGTCGCGGGGCAGCCGCGGAGCAGTACTTC.

The chain employs TRBV28 and TRBJ1-2, with TRBD1 matching 8 bases. The CDR3 is 18 residues long. With 4 bases clipped from V and 3 bases from J, the junction kept 16 bases outside the gene matches. Germline-derived CDR1 and CDR2 are MDHEN and SYDVKM. CDR3 DNA sequence: TGTGCCAGCAGTTGCTTGATTGTGGGCAGGGGGCAAGACTATGGCTACACCTTC. Its translation: CASSCLIVGRGQDYGYTF.

The chain employs TRBV7-3 and TRBJ2-1; 8 bases agree with TRBD2. The CDR3 contains 16 residues. J lost 7 bases, V lost 4 bases, and 12 bases had no gene match. The germline V gene has CDR1 SGHTA and CDR2 FQGTGA. CDR3 region: CASSSGGLAGLNEQFF. Written as DNA, the CDR3 is TGTGCCAGCAGCTCCGGGGGGTTAGCGGGGTTAAATGAGCAGTTCTTC.

The chain links TRBV28 to TRBJ1-1; a weak D match, TRBD1 (6 bases). CDR1 is MDHEN, CDR2 SYDVKM, per germline. The length of the CDR3 is 17 residues. Trimming pared 4 bases from V and 6 bases from J, leaving 24 bases between. The DNA for the CDR3 is TGTGCCAGCAGTTCCTACCGGGCCACTCAAGGGGGGGCTGAAGCTTTCTTT. This translates into CASSSYRATQGGAEAFF.

The J gene is TRBJ2-5, the V gene TRBV15; D gene uncertain. This CDR3 is built from 15 residues. The ends were cut back, 4 bases at V and 4 bases at J, with 16 bases in the middle. The V gene's germline CDR1 is LNHNV and CDR2 YYDKDF (reference sequence). The CDR3 loop reads CATSKSDLGGETQYF. The CDR3 bases are TGTGCCACCAGCAAATCAGACCTCGGCGGAGAGACCCAGTACTTC.

The chain recombines TRBV9 with TRBJ1-5; D might be TRBD1 (5 bases). V shed 3 bases and J shed 4 bases, with 8 bases lying between them. This CDR3 region has 13 residues. In germline, CDR1 is SGDLS, CDR2 YYNGEE. The CDR3 nucleotides read TGTGCCAGCAGCGCCCAGGGAAATCAGCCCCAGCATTTT. It is translated as CASSAQGNQPQHF.